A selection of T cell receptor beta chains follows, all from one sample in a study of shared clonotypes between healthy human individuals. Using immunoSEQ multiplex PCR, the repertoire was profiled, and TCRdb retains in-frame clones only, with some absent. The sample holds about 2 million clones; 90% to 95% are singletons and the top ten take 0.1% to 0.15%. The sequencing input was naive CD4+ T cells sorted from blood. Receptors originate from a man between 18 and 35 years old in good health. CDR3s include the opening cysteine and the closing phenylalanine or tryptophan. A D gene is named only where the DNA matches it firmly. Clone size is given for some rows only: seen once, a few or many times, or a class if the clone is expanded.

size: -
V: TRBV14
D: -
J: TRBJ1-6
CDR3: CASSHRVRNSPLHF
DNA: TGTGCCAGCAGCCACAGGGTTCGCAATTCACCCCTCCACTTT

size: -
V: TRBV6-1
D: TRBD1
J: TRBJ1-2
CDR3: CASTRQGLGDGYTF
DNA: TGTGCCAGCACTAGACAGGGGCTTGGGGATGGCTACACCTTC

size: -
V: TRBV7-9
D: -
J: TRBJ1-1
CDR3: CASSLVDAFF
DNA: TGTGCCAGCAGCTTAGTGGACGCTTTCTTT

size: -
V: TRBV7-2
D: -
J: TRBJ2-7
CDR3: CASSLESGVFYEQYF
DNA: TGTGCCAGCAGCTTAGAATCTGGGGTTTTTTACGAGCAGTACTTC

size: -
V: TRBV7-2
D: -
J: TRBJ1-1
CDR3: CASSLVIQNTEAFF
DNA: TGTGCCAGCAGCTTAGTGATCCAGAACACTGAAGCTTTCTTT

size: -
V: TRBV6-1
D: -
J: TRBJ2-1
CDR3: CATNQRNSYNEQFF
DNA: TGTGCCACTAACCAGCGTAACTCCTACAATGAGCAGTTCTTC

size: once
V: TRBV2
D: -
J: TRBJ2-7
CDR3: CASSEEGFEQYF
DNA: TGTGCCAGCAGTGAAGAAGGTTTCGAGCAGTACTTC

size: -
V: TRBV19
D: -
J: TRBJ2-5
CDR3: CASSIDGTKETQYF
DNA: TGTGCCAGTAGTATCGATGGGACGAAAGAGACCCAGTACTTC

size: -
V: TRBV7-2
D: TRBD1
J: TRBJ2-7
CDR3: CASSFDPGQGAAGREQYF
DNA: TGTGCCAGCAGCTTTGACCCGGGACAGGGGGCGGCGGGCCGCGAGCAGTACTTC

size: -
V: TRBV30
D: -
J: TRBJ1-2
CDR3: CAWSSGGTPPNYGYTF
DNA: TGTGCCTGGAGTTCGGGAGGTACTCCTCCTAACTATGGCTACACCTTC

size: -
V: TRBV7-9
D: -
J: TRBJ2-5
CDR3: CASTHLGQETQYF
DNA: TGTGCCAGCACCCACTTGGGTCAAGAGACCCAGTACTTC

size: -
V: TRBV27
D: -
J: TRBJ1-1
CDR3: CASSLGGMNTEAFF
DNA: TGTGCCAGCAGTTTGGGGGGAATGAACACTGAAGCTTTCTTT

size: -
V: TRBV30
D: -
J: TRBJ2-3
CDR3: CAWSQLSTDTQYF
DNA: TGTGCCTGGAGCCAACTAAGCACAGATACGCAGTATTTT

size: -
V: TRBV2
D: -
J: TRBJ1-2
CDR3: CASSVTIYGYTF
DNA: TGTGCCAGCAGTGTAACAATCTATGGCTACACCTTC

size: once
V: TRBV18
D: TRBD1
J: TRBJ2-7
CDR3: CASSPVQGAGEQYF
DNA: TGTGCCAGCTCACCAGTCCAGGGGGCAGGCGAGCAGTACTTC

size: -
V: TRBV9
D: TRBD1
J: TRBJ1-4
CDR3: CASSKTGGEGEKLFF
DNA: TGTGCCAGCAGCAAGACAGGGGGCGAGGGTGAAAAACTGTTTTTT

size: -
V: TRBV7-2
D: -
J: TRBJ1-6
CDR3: CASSLVKLPNSPLHF
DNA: TGTGCCAGCAGCTTAGTGAAACTGCCTAATTCACCCCTCCACTTT

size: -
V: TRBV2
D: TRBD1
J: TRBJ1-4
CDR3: CASSGQGFFEKLFF
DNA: TGTGCCAGCAGCGGACAGGGCTTTTTTGAAAAACTGTTTTTT

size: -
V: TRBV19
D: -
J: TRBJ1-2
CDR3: CASSYAAGANYGYTF
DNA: TGTGCCAGTAGCTACGCGGCCGGGGCTAACTATGGCTACACCTTC

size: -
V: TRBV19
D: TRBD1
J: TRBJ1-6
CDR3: CASSMITGGAYNSPLHF
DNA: TGTGCCAGCAGTATGATTACAGGGGGCGCTTATAATTCACCCCTCCACTTT

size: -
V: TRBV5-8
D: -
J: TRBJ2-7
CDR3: CASSLKGQLTSYEQYF
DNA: TGTGCCAGCAGCTTGAAGGGACAATTGACCTCCTACGAGCAGTACTTC

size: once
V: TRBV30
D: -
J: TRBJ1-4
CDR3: CAWSVQTGTNEKLFF
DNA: TGTGCCTGGAGTGTACAGACAGGTACTAATGAAAAACTGTTTTTT

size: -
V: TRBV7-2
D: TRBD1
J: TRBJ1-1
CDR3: CASSPQGWSTEAFF
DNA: TGTGCCAGCAGCCCACAGGGGTGGAGCACTGAAGCTTTCTTT

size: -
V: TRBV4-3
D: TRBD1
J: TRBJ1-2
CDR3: CASSQQQGAFNYGYTF
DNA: TGCGCCAGCAGCCAACAACAGGGGGCGTTCAACTATGGCTACACCTTC

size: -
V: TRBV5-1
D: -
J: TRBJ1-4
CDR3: CASSLFGTTNEKLFF
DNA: TGCGCCAGCAGCCTTTTTGGGACAACTAATGAAAAACTGTTTTTT

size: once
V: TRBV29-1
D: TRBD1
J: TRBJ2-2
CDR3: CSAAGGLTGELFF
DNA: TGCAGCGCGGCAGGGGGTTTGACCGGGGAGCTGTTTTTT

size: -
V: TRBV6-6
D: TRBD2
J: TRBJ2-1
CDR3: CATEGPSGRGNEQFF
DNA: TGTGCCACCGAAGGGCCTAGCGGGAGGGGTAATGAGCAGTTCTTC

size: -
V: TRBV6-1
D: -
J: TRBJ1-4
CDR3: CASSSGQTPNEKLFF
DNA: TGTGCCAGCAGTTCCGGACAGACTCCTAATGAAAAACTGTTTTTT

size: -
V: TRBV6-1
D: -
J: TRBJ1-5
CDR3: CASSLEIGLNQPQHF
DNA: TGTGCCAGCAGCCTTGAGATTGGCCTCAATCAGCCCCAGCATTTT

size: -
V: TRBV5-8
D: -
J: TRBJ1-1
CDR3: CASSSPFPGGEAFF
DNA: TGTGCCAGCAGCTCTCCGTTCCCCGGGGGAGAAGCTTTCTTT

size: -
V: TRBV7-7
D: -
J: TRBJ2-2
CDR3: CASSAGTNTGELFF
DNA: TGTGCTAGCAGCGCCGGAACTAACACCGGGGAGCTGTTTTTT

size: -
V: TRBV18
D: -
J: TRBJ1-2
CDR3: CASSPSGGSDYGYTF
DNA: TGTGCCAGCTCACCAAGCGGGGGAAGTGACTATGGCTACACCTTC

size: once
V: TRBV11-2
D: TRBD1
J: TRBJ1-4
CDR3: CASSLDPGGTGNEKLFF
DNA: TGTGCCAGCAGCTTAGATCCCGGTGGGACAGGGAATGAAAAACTGTTTTTT

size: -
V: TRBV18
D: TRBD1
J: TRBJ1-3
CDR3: CASSLDRISGNTIYF
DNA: TGTGCCAGCTCACTGGACAGGATCTCTGGAAACACCATATATTTT

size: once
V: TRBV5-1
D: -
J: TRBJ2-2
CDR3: CASSFRDYTGELFF
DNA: TGCGCCAGCAGCTTCCGGGACTACACCGGGGAGCTGTTTTTT

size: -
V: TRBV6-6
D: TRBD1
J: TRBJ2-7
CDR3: CASSPGQGAEQYF
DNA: TGTGCCAGCAGTCCCGGACAGGGGGCCGAGCAGTACTTC

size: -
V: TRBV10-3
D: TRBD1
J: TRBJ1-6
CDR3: CAISEGRGNSSPLHF
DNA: TGTGCCATCAGTGAGGGCAGGGGGAACAGTTCACCCCTCCACTTT

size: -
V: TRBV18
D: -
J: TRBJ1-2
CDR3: CASSPTDNYGYTF
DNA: TGTGCCAGCTCACCAACGGATAACTATGGCTACACCTTC

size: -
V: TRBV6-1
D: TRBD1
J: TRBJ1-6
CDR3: CASIRTGVNSPLHF
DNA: TGTGCCAGCATTCGGACAGGGGTTAATTCACCCCTCCACTTT

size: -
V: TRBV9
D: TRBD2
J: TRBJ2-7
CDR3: CASSVGSGTRGHSYEQYF
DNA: TGTGCCAGCAGCGTAGGCTCCGGGACTAGGGGTCACTCCTACGAGCAGTACTTC

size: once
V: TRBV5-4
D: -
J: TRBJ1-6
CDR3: CASRNSANNSPLHF
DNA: TGTGCCAGCAGGAACAGCGCGAATAATTCACCCCTCCACTTT

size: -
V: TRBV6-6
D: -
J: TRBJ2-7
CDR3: CASSYSTSRSYEQYF
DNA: TGTGCCAGCAGTTACTCGACTTCGAGGTCCTACGAGCAGTACTTC

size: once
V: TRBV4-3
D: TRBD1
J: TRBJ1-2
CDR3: CASSHNPDRGSYGYTF
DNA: TGCGCCAGCAGCCACAACCCGGACAGGGGGTCCTATGGCTACACCTTC

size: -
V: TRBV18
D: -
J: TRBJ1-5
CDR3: CASSPLGSYDQPQHF
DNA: TGTGCCAGCTCACCATTGGGGTCCTATGATCAGCCCCAGCATTTT

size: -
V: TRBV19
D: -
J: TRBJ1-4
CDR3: CASISGALRTNEKLFF
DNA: TGTGCCAGTATTTCAGGGGCGCTTCGGACTAATGAAAAACTGTTTTTT

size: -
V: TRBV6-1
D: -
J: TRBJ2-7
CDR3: CASRPNFGSYEQYF
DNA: TGTGCCAGCAGGCCCAATTTTGGCTCCTACGAGCAGTACTTC

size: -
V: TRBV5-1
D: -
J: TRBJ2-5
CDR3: CASSLVRGPAETQYF
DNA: TGCGCCAGCAGCTTGGTGCGGGGGCCTGCGGAGACCCAGTACTTC

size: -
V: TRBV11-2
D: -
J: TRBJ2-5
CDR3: CASSSSGPQETQYF
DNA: TGTGCCAGCAGCTCAAGCGGGCCCCAAGAGACCCAGTACTTC

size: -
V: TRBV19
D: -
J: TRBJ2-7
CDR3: CASSQTESSYEQYF
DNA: TGTGCCAGTAGCCAGACAGAATCCTCCTACGAGCAGTACTTC

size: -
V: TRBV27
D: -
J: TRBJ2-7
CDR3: CASSFQRGEQYF
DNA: TGTGCCAGCAGTTTCCAGAGAGGCGAGCAGTACTTC

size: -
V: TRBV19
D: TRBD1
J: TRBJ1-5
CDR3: CASRQQGTANQPQHF
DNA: TGTGCCAGTAGACAACAGGGGACGGCCAATCAGCCCCAGCATTTT

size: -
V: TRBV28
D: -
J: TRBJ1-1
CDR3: CASSLWGPNTEAFF
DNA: TGTGCCAGCAGTTTGTGGGGACCGAACACTGAAGCTTTCTTT

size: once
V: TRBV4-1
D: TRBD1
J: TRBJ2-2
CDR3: CASSRQGWTGELFF
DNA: TGCGCCAGCAGCCGACAGGGGTGGACCGGGGAGCTGTTTTTT

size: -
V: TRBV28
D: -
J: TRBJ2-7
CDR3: CASTPGPILYEQYF
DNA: TGTGCCAGCACCCCGGGACCGATACTTTACGAGCAGTACTTC